One and the same sample provided the 28 T cell receptor beta chains below, sequenced in a study of Graves' ophthalmopathy and Graves' hyperthyroidism. CDR3 regions of TCR beta were amplified from RNA transcripts. HTBI-primed first-round RT-PCR preceded second-round multiplex PCR. TCRdb fed the multiplex PCR reads into MiXCR, producing one record per CDR3 protein. Of about 740,000 distinct CDR3 sequences in the sample, 40% were seen once. The sequenced material came from peripheral blood. The receptors derive from an adult man with Graves' ophthalmopathy.

This clonotype was seen many times. The J gene is TRBJ2-7, the V gene TRBV15; D is possibly TRBD2 (5 bases). The CDR3 is made up of 13 amino acids. Germline loops: CDR1 LNHNV, CDR2 YYDKDF (reference sequence). Trimming stripped 3 bases from V and 2 bases from J, with 8 bases between. CDR3 sequence: CATSRAGTYEQYF. CDR3 nucleotide sequence: TGTGCCACCAGCAGGGCCGGGACCTACGAGCAGTACTTC.

The chain couples TRBV7-2 to TRBJ2-5, with TRBD2 matching over 8 bases. Trimming cost V 6 bases and J 5 bases; bases outside gene matches: 8. The CDR3 has 14 amino acids. The germline V gene encodes CDR1 SGHTA and CDR2 FQGNSA. The CDR3 DNA reads TGTGCCAGCAGTTACACGGGGGGGGGTGAGACCCAGTACTTC. This sequence encodes CASSYTGGGETQYF.

J is TRBJ1-6 and V is TRBV2; no clear D. The CDR3 loop spans 14 amino acids. CDR1 SNHLY and CDR2 FYNNEI come from the germline V gene. Trimming pared 5 bases from V and 0 bases from J, leaving 5 bases between. CDR3 amino acids: CASSYGSYNSPLHF. The DNA for the CDR3 is TGTGCCAGCAGTTACGGCTCCTATAATTCACCCCTCCACTTT.

This clonotype was counted only a few times. The chain couples TRBV30 to TRBJ1-2, with D possibly matching TRBD1 (5 bases). V was cut by 6 bases and J by 2 bases, with 10 bases left in between. The CDR3 runs 12 residues. Germline V gene lookup returns CDR1 GTSNPN and CDR2 SVGIG (reference sequence). The CDR3 protein is CACGTANYGYTF. The CDR3 nucleotides read TGTGCCTGTGGGACGGCGAACTATGGCTACACCTTC.

The chain uses TRBV20-1 and TRBJ2-2; no clear D gene. Germline loops: CDR1 DFQATT, CDR2 SNEGSKA (reference sequence). V was shortened by 3 bases and J by 9 bases, with 8 bases between the two germline ends. This CDR3 contains 11 residues. The CDR3 nucleotides read TGCAGTGCTAGGGCCAACTGGGAGCTGTTTTTT. It yields the protein CSARANWELFF.

This clonotype has a count of ten or more. The chain couples TRBV24-1 to TRBJ1-5; maybe TRBD1 (5 bases). The germline V gene encodes CDR1 KGHDR and CDR2 SFDVKD. V shed 1 base and J shed 7 bases, with 16 bases lying between them. The CDR3 loop spans 16 amino acids. The CDR3 sequence is CATSDLSWDVRQPQHF. CDR3 in DNA: TGTGCCACCAGTGATTTATCCTGGGACGTTAGGCAGCCCCAGCATTTT.

Regarding this clonotype: The junction departs from the called germline gene at one end, perhaps through a read error. The chain has TRBV10-2 and TRBJ1-6, with D possibly matching TRBD1 (6 bases). The CDR3 is 15 amino acids. CDR1 WSHSY and CDR2 SAAADI come from the germline V gene. The CDR3 spells CASSYSDTQGSPLHF. The DNA of the CDR3 is TGTGCCAGCAGTTACTCCGATACCCAGGGGTCACCCCTCCACTTT.

This clonotype was recorded a few times. The chain employs TRBV12-5 and TRBJ1-1, with TRBD1 as a possible D gene (5 bases). The CDR3 consists of 14 residues. Trimming removed 5 bases from V and 0 bases from J, with 10 bases in between. Germline loops: CDR1 LGHNT, CDR2 FRNRAP. This CDR3 reads CASGEGRVNTEAFF. The CDR3 bases are TGTGCTAGTGGTGAGGGACGGGTGAACACTGAAGCTTTCTTT.

V gene TRBV28 combines with J gene TRBJ1-2; 8 bases fit TRBD1. This CDR3 is built from 13 residues. The V gene end was trimmed by 5 bases and the J gene end by 3 bases; junction bases not matched to a gene: 2. Germline assignment: CDR1 MDHEN and CDR2 SYDVKM. The CDR3 region has the DNA TGTGCCAGCAGTAGACAGGGGCACTATGGCTACACCTTC. The encoded protein is CASSRQGHYGYTF.

This clonotype has just a few counts. J is TRBJ2-7 and V is TRBV11-2; 12 nucleotides match TRBD2. V lost 6 bases, J lost 3 bases, and 9 bases stayed unmatched. Per the germline V gene, CDR1 is SGHAT and CDR2 is FQNNGV. The CDR3 consists of 16 residues. For the CDR3, the DNA is TGTGCCAGCAGGCGACTAGCGGGAGCTAGGTACTACGAGCAGTACTTC. Amino acids: CASRRLAGARYYEQYF.

This clonotype occurred many times. This rearrangement joins TRBV2 to TRBJ1-2; unclear D gene. V was cut by 0 bases and J by 8 bases, with 13 bases left in between. Germline lookup yields CDR1 SNHLY and CDR2 FYNNEI. The CDR3 extends over 14 amino acids. Here the CDR3 reads CASSEALRHSGYTF. CDR3 coding DNA: TGTGCCAGCAGTGAAGCGCTTCGCCATTCGGGCTACACCTTC.

This clonotype was detected a few times. The rearrangement links TRBV20-1 to TRBJ1-5; TRBD1 agrees at 9 bases. From germline, CDR1 is DFQATT and CDR2 SNEGSKA (reference sequence). Trimming cost V 5 bases and J 2 bases; bases outside gene matches: 7. This CDR3 has 15 amino acids. CDR3 sequence: CSAGGQGAGNQPQHF. The DNA of the CDR3 is TGCAGTGCTGGGGGACAGGGTGCGGGCAATCAGCCCCAGCATTTT.

V gene TRBV24-1 combines with J gene TRBJ1-5, with 7 bases lining up with TRBD1. CDR1 and CDR2 (germline): KGHDR, SFDVKD. V shed 4 bases, J shed 1 base, and the junction held 9 bases outside the gene matches. The CDR3 has 17 residues. The CDR3 loop is CATSDPETGRSNQPQHF. The CDR3 DNA reads TGTGCCACCAGTGACCCTGAGACAGGGAGAAGCAATCAGCCCCAGCATTTT.

In this sample, this clonotype turned up a few times. This rearrangement joins TRBV7-8 to TRBJ1-1; 8 bases fit TRBD1. Losses at the gene ends were 6 bases for V and 6 bases for J; bases not matched to a gene: 18. The CDR3 has 17 amino acids. Looked up from germline, CDR1 is SGHVS and CDR2 is FQNEAQ. The CDR3 is CASSSTRNDRGGPEAFF. CDR3 nucleotide sequence: TGTGCCAGCAGTTCCACGCGAAACGACAGGGGAGGCCCTGAAGCTTTCTTT.

There are many counts of this clonotype. V is TRBV7-3 and J is TRBJ2-7; TRBD2 matches at 7 bases. With 2 bases clipped from V and 0 bases from J, the junction kept 4 bases outside the gene matches. The CDR3 extends over 15 amino acids. Germline-derived CDR1 and CDR2 are SGHTA and FQGTGA. The CDR3 DNA is TGTGCCAGCAGCTTAGGCGGGAGTCTCTCCTACGAGCAGTACTTC. Its protein product is CASSLGGSLSYEQYF.

J is TRBJ2-7 and V is TRBV29-1; tentative D call: TRBD1 (6 bases). CDR1 is SQVTM and CDR2 is ANQGSEA in the germline V gene. V was clipped by 4 bases and J by 3 bases, with 13 bases between them. The CDR3 is 13 residues long. CDR3 DNA sequence: TGCAGCGTTGCTCAGGGGAAGAACTACGAGCAGTACTTC. Translated, it gives CSVAQGKNYEQYF.

The chain is built from TRBV7-3 and TRBJ2-5; the D is unclear. CDR1 and CDR2 from the germline V gene are SGHTA and FQGTGA. The ends were cut back, 0 bases at V and 4 bases at J, with 6 bases in the middle. This CDR3 has 13 residues. The CDR3 sequence: CASSLTVTETQYF. The CDR3 DNA reads TGTGCCAGCAGCTTAACCGTTACAGAGACCCAGTACTTC.

V and J are TRBV9 and TRBJ1-5; D ambiguous. The germline V gene encodes CDR1 SGDLS and CDR2 YYNGEE. This CDR3 has 14 residues. V shed 0 bases and J shed 0 bases, with 4 bases lying between them. Written as DNA, the CDR3 is TGTGCCAGCAGCGTAGGGGCTAGCAATCAGCCCCAGCATTTT. Residues: CASSVGASNQPQHF. The variable domain in full, completed from reference TRBV9 and TRBJ1-5, reads DSGVTQTPKHLITATGQRVTLRCSPRSGDLSVYWYQQSLDQGLQFLIQYYNGEERAKGNILERFSAQQFPDLHSELNLSSLELGDSALYFCASSVGASNQPQHFGDGTRLSIL.

This clonotype was seen ten or more times. The rearrangement joins TRBV11-2 to TRBJ1-1, with 7 nucleotides matching TRBD1. There are 15 residues in the CDR3. The germline V gene encodes CDR1 SGHAT and CDR2 FQNNGV. With 2 bases clipped from V and 1 base from J, the junction kept 4 bases outside the gene matches. CDR3 coding DNA: TGTGCCAGCAGCTTACGTACAGGGGCGAACACTGAAGCTTTCTTT. Translation: CASSLRTGANTEAFF.

This clonotype was recorded once. The chain uses TRBV7-9 and TRBJ2-2; no firm D call. The CDR3 consists of 15 residues. The germline V gene has CDR1 SEHNR and CDR2 FQNEAQ (reference sequence). V dropped 5 bases and J dropped 3 bases, with 13 bases sitting between them. CDR3 nucleotide sequence: TGTGCCAGCAGCGTTTTTCCTGGGGACACCGGGGAGCTGTTTTTT. Translating it yields CASSVFPGDTGELFF. Together with reference TRBV7-9 and TRBJ2-2, the CDR3 gives the full variable domain: DTGVSQNPRHKITKRGQNVTFRCDPISEHNRLYWYRQTLGQGPEFLTYFQNEAQLEKSRLLSDRFSAERPKGSFSTLEIQRTEQGDSAMYLCASSVFPGDTGELFFGEGSRLTVL.

The chain recombines TRBV19 with TRBJ1-5; TRBD1 matches at 11 bases. The CDR3 is 15 amino acids. The V segment lost 3 bases and the J segment 6 bases; nucleotides outside the gene matches: 4. CDR1 is LNHDA, CDR2 SQIVND, per germline (reference sequence). CDR3 sequence reads: CASSMRTGGLQPQHF. The CDR3 DNA sequence: TGTGCCAGTAGTATGAGGACAGGGGGCCTTCAGCCCCAGCATTTT. The entire variable domain, with the rest obtained from reference TRBV19 and TRBJ1-5, is as follows: DGGITQSPKYLFRKEGQNVTLSCEQNLNHDAMYWYRQDPGQGLRLIYYSQIVNDFQKGDIAEGYSVSREKKESFPLTVTSAQKNPTAFYLCASSMRTGGLQPQHFGDGTRLSIL.

The rearrangement joins TRBV19 to TRBJ1-5; D unclear. V lost 3 bases to trimming and J lost 12 bases, with 24 bases between them. The germline V gene has CDR1 LNHDA and CDR2 SQIVND (reference sequence). The length of the CDR3 is 16 residues. The DNA of the CDR3 is TGTGCCAGTAGTATCGGACTTTCCCGGCAGGTAGTATTCCAGCATTTT. This translates into CASSIGLSRQVVFQHF. The whole variable domain, remainder taken from reference TRBV19 and TRBJ1-5, is DGGITQSPKYLFRKEGQNVTLSCEQNLNHDAMYWYRQDPGQGLRLIYYSQIVNDFQKGDIAEGYSVSREKKESFPLTVTSAQKNPTAFYLCASSIGLSRQVVFQHFGDGTRLSIL.

The sample holds many counts of this clonotype. The chain has TRBV10-3 and TRBJ2-7; the match to TRBD1 covers 7 bases. V was pared by 5 bases and J by 0 bases, with 1 base of the junction left unmatched. The germline V gene has CDR1 ENHRY and CDR2 SYGVKD. CDR3 size: 13 residues. In DNA form, the CDR3 reads TGTGCCATCAGTTGGGACAGCTCCTACGAGCAGTACTTC. Amino acids: CAISWDSSYEQYF.

Worth noting for this clonotype: This may be a read error: a much more frequent sequence differs by one nucleotide. Given the absence of the conserved phenylalanine or tryptophan at the CDR3 end, a read error is likely. This rearrangement joins TRBV24-1 to TRBJ1-2; D call uncertain. The length of the CDR3 is 14 residues. V was clipped by 0 bases and J by 1 base, with 5 bases between them. Germline V gives CDR1 KGHDR, CDR2 SFDVKD. CDR3 sequence (DNA): TGTGCCACCAGTGATTTGAGGAGTAACTATGGCTACACCTCC. Amino acids: CATSDLRSNYGYTS.

This clonotype has a handful of counts. This sequence joins TRBV20-1 and TRBJ1-1; 7 bases are shared with TRBD1. The CDR3 is made up of 15 amino acids. The V and J ends lost 5 bases and 1 base, in that order; junction bases with no gene match: 10. CDR1 and CDR2 from the germline V gene are DFQATT and SNEGSKA (reference sequence). In DNA, the CDR3 is TGCAGTGCTGCCGTTCCAGGGACAGCGAACACTGAAGCTTTCTTT. Translated: CSAAVPGTANTEAFF.

The V call is TRBV9, the J call TRBJ1-6, with a weak D call TRBD1 (6 bases). The CDR3 sequence is 15 residues long. Germline CDR1 reads SGDLS; CDR2 reads YYNGEE. Trimming shortened V by 3 bases and J by 7 bases, and 14 bases separated the two germline ends. The CDR3, as DNA: TGTGCCAGCAGCGCTTATGGGGGGCAGAATTCACCCCTCCACTTT. It encodes CASSAYGGQNSPLHF.

The V and J genes are TRBV19 and TRBJ1-1; D gene ambiguous. Trimming left V 8 bases short and J 1 base short, with 14 bases between. The CDR3 is 14 residues long. Germline V CDR1 and CDR2: LNHDA, SQIVND (reference sequence). The CDR3 is CASSISLTNTEAFF. The CDR3 DNA sequence: TGTGCCAGTTCTATCTCGCTTACGAACACTGAAGCTTTCTTT.

This clonotype has just a few counts. The CDR3 reads CASSLQGQSGANVLTF. The DNA for the CDR3 is TGTGCCAGCAGCTTACAGGGGCAATCTGGGGCCAACGTCCTGACTTTC. This chain connects TRBV7-9 to TRBJ2-6, with a weak D call TRBD1 (6 bases). The CDR3 has 16 amino acids. The germline V gene encodes CDR1 SEHNR and CDR2 FQNEAQ (reference sequence). The ends were cut back, 2 bases at V and 1 base at J, with 9 bases in the middle.